This T cell receptor (beta chain) appears in the sequencing data of a study of cytomegalovirus exposure and HLA in healthy donors. Study results and caveats: The study put about 180 TCR beta chains on its list as cytomegalovirus-associated.

The PCR used 60 Vbeta and 13 Jbeta primers. TCRdb's copy holds only in-frame clones and misses some; the assay was immunoSEQ multiplex PCR. The sample consists of 82,000 or so clones, around 76% of them appearing once. This clone has a handful of counts. Antigen: not known. V shed 0 bases and J 4 bases; nucleotides not matched to a gene: 13. The CDR3 is 19 residues long. Germline CDR1 is SEHNR and CDR2 is FQNEAQ (reference sequence). V usage is TRBV7-9 and J usage is TRBJ2-5; 11 nucleotides align to TRBD2. The sequence derives from a woman in her forties or fifties in good health and CMV-seropositive. Sequencing was performed on PBMCs. The CDR3: CASSLAAGSLAGGRETQYF. In nucleotides, the CDR3 is TGTGCCAGCAGCTTAGCAGCGGGTTCGTTAGCGGGAGGGCGAGAGACCCAGTACTTC.